This T cell receptor beta chain was profiled in a study of T-cell memory formation after mild COVID-19. Study background: In these data, TCR clusters were largely donor specific.

TCRdb passed the 5' RACE reads through MiXCR, listing each CDR3 protein once. Among some 260,000 distinct CDR3 sequences listed, about 17% were seen once. The CDR3 is 13 amino acids. Germline V gene lookup returns CDR1 SGHVS and CDR2 FNYEAQ. V was trimmed by 5 bases and J by 6 bases, leaving 13 bases between them. Overall study results and limits: CD4+ contracting clones lay mainly in CM and EM, CD8+ ones in EMRA. The study found balanced CD4/CD8 in clones contracting day 15 to 85 and a CD4+ lean in later expanders.

Regarding this clonotype: The antigen remains undetermined.

The TCR comes from a man in his late teens or twenties who had mild COVID-19 (a few samples of this study predate the infection). Cell type and time point are not known. This rearrangement joins TRBV7-6 to TRBJ1-2; perhaps TRBD1 as D (5 bases). Sequencing used PBMCs or a T cell subset sorted from them (not recorded which). The CDR3 loop is CASSRQEGNGYTF. CDR3 nucleotides: TGTGCCAGCAGCAGGCAGGAGGGGAATGGCTACACCTTC.